Reported below is one TCR beta chain. MiXCR, run by TCRdb on the 5' RACE reads, gives a single entry per CDR3 protein. The top ten clones hold about 8.1% of a sample with about 610,000 distinct CDR3 sequences, roughly a sixth of them seen once. The germline CDR1 and CDR2 sequences are MNHEY and SVGAGI. V trimming: 5 bases; J trimming: 5 bases; junction bases outside the gene matches: 10. The CDR3 spans 15 residues. This sample stems from a study of T-cell memory formation after mild COVID-19. The chain links TRBV6-5 to TRBJ2-7; 9 bases map to TRBD1. The source material was PBMCs or a T cell subset sorted from them (not recorded which). The clonotype was recovered from an adult woman who had mild COVID-19 (a few samples of this study predate the infection). Cell type and time point are not known. CDR3 in DNA: TGTGCCAGCAGTAATTCCGGGACAGGGCACCACGAGCAGTACTTC. This codes for CASSNSGTGHHEQYF.